This entry is about one TCR beta chain. Its antigen is undetermined. The data derive from a study of blood T cells in healthy people across ages. Study-level findings and limits: More naive CD4+ cells and higher diversity marked long-lived donors relative to aged donors.

Russia was home to the donors, healthy Caucasian individuals aged 6 to 90. Every donor contributed around 10 milliliters of peripheral blood by blood draw. A second 7 to 11 cycle PCR used barcoded and J-beta primers. MiXCR was run by TCRdb on the 5' RACE reads, yielding one entry per CDR3 protein. The sample has fewer than 1.5 million distinct CDR3 sequences, around two fifths seen once. Germline CDR1 is DFQATT and CDR2 is SNEGSKA (reference sequence). The ends lost 0 bases at V and 3 bases at J; junction bases unmatched: 8. CDR3 length: 16 residues. The source is a woman aged 18-29 years in good health. The source material was blood. The chain couples TRBV20-1 to TRBJ2-3; 8 nucleotides align to TRBD2. In DNA form, the CDR3 reads TGCAGTGCTAGAGACGCGGGAGGATGGGGTACAGATACGCAGTATTTT. This gives the protein CSARDAGGWGTDTQYF.